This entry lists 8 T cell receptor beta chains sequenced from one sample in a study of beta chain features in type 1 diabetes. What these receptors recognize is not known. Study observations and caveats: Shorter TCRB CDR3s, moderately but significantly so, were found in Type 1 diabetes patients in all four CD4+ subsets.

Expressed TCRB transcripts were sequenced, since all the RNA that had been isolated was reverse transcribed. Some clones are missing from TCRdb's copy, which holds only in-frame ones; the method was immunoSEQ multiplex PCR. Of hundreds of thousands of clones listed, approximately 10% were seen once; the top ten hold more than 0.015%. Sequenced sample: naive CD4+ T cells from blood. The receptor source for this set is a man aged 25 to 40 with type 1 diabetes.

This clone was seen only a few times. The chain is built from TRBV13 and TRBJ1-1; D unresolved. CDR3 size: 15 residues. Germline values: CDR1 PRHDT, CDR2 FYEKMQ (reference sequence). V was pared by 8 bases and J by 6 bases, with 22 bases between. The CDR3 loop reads CASSPRTGINPEAFF. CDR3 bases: TGTGCCAGCTCCCCACGGACGGGAATAAATCCTGAAGCTTTCTTT.

CDR3 protein: CASSVDPGTGPYEQYF. CDR3 nucleotides: TGTGCCAGCAGCGTAGACCCCGGGACAGGGCCCTACGAGCAGTACTTC. The chain links TRBV9 to TRBJ2-7, with 9 bases that match TRBD1. The CDR3 consists of 16 residues. Germline V gene lookup returns CDR1 SGDLS and CDR2 YYNGEE. J lost 2 bases, V lost 0 bases, and 6 bases had no gene match.

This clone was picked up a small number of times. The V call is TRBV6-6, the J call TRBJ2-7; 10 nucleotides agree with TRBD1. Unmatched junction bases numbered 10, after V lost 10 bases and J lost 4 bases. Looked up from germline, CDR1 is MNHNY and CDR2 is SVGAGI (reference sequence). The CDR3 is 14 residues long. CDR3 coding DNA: TGTGCCACGAAAGGGGACAGGGGCCGGTACGAGCAGTACTTC. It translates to CATKGDRGRYEQYF.

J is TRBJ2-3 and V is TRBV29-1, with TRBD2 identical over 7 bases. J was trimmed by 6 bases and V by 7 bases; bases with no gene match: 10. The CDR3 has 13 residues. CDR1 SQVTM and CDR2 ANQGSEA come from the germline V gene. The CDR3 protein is CSDLPGGVDTQYF. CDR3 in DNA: TGCAGCGACCTACCGGGAGGAGTGGATACGCAGTATTTT.

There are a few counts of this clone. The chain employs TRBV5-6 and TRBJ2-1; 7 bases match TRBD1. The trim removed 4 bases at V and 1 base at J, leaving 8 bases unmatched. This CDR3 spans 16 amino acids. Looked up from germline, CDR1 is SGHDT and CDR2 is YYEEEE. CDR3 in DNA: TGTGCCAGCAGCCTGGGACAGCAGACATCCTACAATGAGCAGTTCTTC. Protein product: CASSLGQQTSYNEQFF.

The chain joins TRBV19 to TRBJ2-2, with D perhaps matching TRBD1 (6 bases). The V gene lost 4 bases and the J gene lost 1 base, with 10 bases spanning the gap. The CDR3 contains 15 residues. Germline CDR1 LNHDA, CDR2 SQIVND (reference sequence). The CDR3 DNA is TGTGCCAGTAGTACCCAGGGGTTGAACACCGGGGAGCTGTTTTTT. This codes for CASSTQGLNTGELFF.

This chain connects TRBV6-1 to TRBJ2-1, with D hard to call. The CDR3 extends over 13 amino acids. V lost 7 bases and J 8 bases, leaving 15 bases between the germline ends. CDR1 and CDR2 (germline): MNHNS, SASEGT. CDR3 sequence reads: CASNPGGIHEQFF. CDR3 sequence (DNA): TGTGCCAGCAACCCGGGTGGTATCCATGAGCAGTTCTTC.

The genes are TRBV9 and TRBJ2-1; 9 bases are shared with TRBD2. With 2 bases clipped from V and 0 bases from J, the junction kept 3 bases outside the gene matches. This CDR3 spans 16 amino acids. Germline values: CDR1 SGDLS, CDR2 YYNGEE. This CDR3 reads CASSVSGGTSYNEQFF. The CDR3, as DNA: TGTGCCAGCAGCGTCAGCGGGGGGACCTCCTACAATGAGCAGTTCTTC.